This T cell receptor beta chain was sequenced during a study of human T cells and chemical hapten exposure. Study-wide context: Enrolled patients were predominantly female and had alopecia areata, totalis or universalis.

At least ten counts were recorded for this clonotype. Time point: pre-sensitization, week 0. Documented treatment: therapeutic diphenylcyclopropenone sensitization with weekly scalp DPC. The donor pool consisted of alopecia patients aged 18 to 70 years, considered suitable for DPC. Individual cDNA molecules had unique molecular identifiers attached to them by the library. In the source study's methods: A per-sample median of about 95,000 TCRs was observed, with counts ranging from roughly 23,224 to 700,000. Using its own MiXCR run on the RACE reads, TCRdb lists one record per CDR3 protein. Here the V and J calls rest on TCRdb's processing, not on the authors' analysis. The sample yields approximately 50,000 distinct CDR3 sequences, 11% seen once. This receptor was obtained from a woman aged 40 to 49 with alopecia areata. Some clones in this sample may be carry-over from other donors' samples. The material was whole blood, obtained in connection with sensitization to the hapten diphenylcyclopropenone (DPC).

The CDR3, as DNA: TGTGCCAGCATGAAGGTCTCCGGGGAGCTGTTTTTT. This codes for CASMKVSGELFF. The chain uses TRBV2 and TRBJ2-2; D not certain. The length of the CDR3 is 12 residues. Germline CDR1 reads SNHLY; CDR2 reads FYNNEI. Trimming cost V 7 bases and J 6 bases, with 9 bases left between them.